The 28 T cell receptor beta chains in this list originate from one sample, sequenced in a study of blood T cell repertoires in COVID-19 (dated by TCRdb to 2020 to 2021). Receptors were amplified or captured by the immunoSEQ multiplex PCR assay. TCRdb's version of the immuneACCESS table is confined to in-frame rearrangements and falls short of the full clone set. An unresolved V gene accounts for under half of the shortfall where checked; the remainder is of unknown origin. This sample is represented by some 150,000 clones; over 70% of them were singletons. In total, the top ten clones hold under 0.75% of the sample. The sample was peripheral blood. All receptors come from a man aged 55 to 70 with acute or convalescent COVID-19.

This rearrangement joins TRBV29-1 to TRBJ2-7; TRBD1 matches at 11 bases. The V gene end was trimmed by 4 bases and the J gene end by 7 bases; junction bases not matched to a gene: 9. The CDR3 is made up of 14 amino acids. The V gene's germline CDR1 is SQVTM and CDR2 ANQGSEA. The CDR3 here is CSVAKGQGAGEQYF. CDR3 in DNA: TGCAGCGTTGCAAAAGGACAGGGGGCGGGTGAGCAGTACTTC.

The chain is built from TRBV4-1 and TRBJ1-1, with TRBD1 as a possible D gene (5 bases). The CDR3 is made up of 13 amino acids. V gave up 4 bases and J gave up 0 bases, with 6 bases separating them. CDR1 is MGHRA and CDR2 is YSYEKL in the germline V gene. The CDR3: CASSRQLNTEAFF. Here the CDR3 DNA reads TGCGCCAGCAGCCGACAGTTGAACACTGAAGCTTTCTTT.

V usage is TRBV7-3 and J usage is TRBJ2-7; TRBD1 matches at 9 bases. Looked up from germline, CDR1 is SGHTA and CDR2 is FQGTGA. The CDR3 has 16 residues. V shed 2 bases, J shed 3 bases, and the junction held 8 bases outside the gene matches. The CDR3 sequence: CASSLGVTGGVYEQYF. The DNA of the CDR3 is TGTGCCAGCAGCTTAGGTGTGACAGGGGGAGTCTACGAGCAGTACTTC.

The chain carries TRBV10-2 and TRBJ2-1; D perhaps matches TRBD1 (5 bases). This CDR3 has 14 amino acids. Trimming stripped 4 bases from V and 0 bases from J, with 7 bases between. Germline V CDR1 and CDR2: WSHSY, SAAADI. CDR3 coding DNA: TGCGCCAGCAGTGTTAGGGGCTCCTACAATGAGCAGTTCTTC. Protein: CASSVRGSYNEQFF.

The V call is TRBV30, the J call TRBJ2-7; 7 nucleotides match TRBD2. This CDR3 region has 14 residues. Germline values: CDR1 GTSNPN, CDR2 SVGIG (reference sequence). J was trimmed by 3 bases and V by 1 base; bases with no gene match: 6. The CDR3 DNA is TGTGCCTGGAGTGCCACGGGACTACTCTACGAGCAGTACTTC. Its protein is CAWSATGLLYEQYF.

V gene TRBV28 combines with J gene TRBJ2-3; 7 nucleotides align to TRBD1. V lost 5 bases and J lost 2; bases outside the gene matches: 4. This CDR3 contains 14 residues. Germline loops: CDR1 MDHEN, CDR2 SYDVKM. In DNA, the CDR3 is TGTGCCAGCAGTCCGGGACAGCACACAGATACGCAGTATTTT. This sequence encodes CASSPGQHTDTQYF.

The CDR3 DNA reads as TGTGCCAGCAGCTTAGTCAGGGGTCAGGGGACTAATGAAAAACTGTTTTTT. Its protein is CASSLVRGQGTNEKLFF. The chain uses TRBV7-2 and TRBJ1-4; possible D gene TRBD1, 6 bases. Trimming left V 1 base short and J 2 bases short, with 14 bases between. Germline-derived CDR1 and CDR2 are SGHTA and FQGNSA. The CDR3 contains 17 residues.

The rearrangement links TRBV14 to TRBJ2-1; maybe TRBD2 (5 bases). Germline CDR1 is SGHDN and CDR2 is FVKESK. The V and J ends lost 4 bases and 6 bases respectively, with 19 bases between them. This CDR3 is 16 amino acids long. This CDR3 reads CASSPLGTSRGNEQFF. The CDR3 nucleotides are TGTGCCAGCAGCCCCCTTGGAACCTCACGGGGCAATGAGCAGTTCTTC.

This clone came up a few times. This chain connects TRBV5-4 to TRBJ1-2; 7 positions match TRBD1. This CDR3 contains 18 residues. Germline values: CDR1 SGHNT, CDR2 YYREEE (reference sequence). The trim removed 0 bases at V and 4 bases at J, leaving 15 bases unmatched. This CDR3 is CASSLVDRDSGWSYGYTF. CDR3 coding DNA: TGTGCCAGCAGCTTGGTAGACCGGGACAGCGGATGGAGCTATGGCTACACCTTC. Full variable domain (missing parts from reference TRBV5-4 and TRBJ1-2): ETGVTQSPTHLIKTRGQQVTLRCSSQSGHNTVSWYQQALGQGPQFIFQYYREEENGRGNFPPRFSGLQFPNYSSELNVNALELDDSALYLCASSLVDRDSGWSYGYTFGSGTRLTVV.

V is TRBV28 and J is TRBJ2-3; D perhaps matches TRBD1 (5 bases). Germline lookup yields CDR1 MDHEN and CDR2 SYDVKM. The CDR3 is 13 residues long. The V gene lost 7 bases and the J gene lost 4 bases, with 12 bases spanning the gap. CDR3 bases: TGTGCCAGCACCCACCCAGGGTCAGATACGCAGTATTTT. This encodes CASTHPGSDTQYF. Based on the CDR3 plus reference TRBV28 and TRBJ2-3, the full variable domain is DVKVTQSSRYLVKRTGEKVFLECVQDMDHENMFWYRQDPGLGLRLIYFSYDVKMKEKGDIPEGYSVSREKKERFSLILESASTNQTSMYLCASTHPGSDTQYFGPGTRLTVL.

CDR3 DNA sequence: TGTGCCAGCAGCCTCGACGGAGGCAATCAGCCCCAGCATTTT. Translated: CASSLDGGNQPQHF. The chain uses TRBV9 and TRBJ1-5; no reliable D call. Per the germline V gene, CDR1 is SGDLS and CDR2 is YYNGEE. This CDR3 region has 14 residues. Between the trimmed V and J ends, which lost 4 bases and 2 bases, there was a span of 10 bases.

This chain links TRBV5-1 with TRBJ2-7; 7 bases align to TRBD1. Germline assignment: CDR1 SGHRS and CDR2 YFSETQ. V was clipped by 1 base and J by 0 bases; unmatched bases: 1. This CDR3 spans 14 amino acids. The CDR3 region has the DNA TGCGCCAGCAGCTTGACAGGGGCCTCCTACGAGCAGTACTTC. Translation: CASSLTGASYEQYF.

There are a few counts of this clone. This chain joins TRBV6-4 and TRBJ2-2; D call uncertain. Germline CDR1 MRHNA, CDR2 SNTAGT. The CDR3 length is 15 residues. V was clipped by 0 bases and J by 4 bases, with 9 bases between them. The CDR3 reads CASSDSVGGTGELFF. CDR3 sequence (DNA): TGTGCCAGCAGTGACTCGGTCGGCGGCACCGGGGAGCTGTTTTTT.

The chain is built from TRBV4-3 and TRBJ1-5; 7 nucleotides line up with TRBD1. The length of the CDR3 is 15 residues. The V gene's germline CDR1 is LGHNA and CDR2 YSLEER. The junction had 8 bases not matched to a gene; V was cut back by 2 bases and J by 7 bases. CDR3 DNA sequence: TGCGCCAGCAGCCAATCCACAGGGGTCGGGCAGCCCCAGCATTTT. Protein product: CASSQSTGVGQPQHF.

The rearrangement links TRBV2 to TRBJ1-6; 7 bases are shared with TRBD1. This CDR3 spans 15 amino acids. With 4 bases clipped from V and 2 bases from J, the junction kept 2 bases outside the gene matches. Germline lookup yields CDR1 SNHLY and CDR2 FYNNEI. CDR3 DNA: TGTGCCAGCAGTGGGGGACAGACCTATAATTCACCCCTCCACTTT. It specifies CASSGGQTYNSPLHF.

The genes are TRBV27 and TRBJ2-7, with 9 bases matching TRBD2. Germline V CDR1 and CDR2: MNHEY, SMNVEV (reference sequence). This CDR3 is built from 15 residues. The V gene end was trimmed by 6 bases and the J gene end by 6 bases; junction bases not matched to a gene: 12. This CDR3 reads CASRATGLAAGEQYF. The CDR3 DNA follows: TGTGCCAGCAGGGCAACGGGACTAGCTGCCGGCGAGCAGTACTTC.

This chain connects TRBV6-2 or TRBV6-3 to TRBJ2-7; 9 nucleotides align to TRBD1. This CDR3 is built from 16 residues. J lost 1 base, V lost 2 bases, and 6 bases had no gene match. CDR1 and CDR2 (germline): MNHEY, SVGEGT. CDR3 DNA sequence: TGTGCCAGCAGTTACGGAGGGACAGGGAGGTCCTACGAGCAGTACTTC. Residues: CASSYGGTGRSYEQYF.

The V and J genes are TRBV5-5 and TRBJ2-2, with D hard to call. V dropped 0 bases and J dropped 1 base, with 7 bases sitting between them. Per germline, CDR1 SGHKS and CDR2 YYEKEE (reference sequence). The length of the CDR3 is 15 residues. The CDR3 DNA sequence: TGTGCCAGCAGCTTGGAGTGGCAGAACACCGGGGAGCTGTTTTTT. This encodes CASSLEWQNTGELFF.

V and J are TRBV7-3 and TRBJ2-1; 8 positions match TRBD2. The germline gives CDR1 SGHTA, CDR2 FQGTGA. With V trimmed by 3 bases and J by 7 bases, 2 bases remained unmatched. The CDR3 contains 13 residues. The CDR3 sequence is CASSFGGVNEQFF. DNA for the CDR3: TGTGCCAGCAGCTTCGGGGGGGTTAATGAGCAGTTCTTC.

CDR3: CASSDRDREGADTQYF. The DNA for the CDR3 is TGTGCCAGCAGCGACCGGGACAGGGAGGGCGCAGATACGCAGTATTTT. The rearrangement uses TRBV7-4 and TRBJ2-3, with 9 bases fitting TRBD1. Germline V gene sequence: CDR1 SGHVT, CDR2 SQSDAQ. V was pared by 5 bases and J by 4 bases, with 10 bases of the junction left unmatched. This CDR3 spans 16 amino acids.

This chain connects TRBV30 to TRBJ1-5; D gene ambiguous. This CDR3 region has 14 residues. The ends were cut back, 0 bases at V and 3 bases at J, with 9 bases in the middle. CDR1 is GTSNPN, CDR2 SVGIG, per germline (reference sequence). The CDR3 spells CAWSVRGYNQPQHF. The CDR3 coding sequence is TGTGCCTGGAGTGTACGGGGATACAATCAGCCCCAGCATTTT.

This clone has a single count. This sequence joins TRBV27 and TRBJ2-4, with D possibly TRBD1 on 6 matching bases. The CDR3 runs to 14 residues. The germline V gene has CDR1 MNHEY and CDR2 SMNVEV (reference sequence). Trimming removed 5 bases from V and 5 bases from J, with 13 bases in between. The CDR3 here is CASSLIGGQNIQYF. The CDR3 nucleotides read TGTGCCAGCAGTCTGATAGGGGGTCAAAACATTCAGTACTTC.

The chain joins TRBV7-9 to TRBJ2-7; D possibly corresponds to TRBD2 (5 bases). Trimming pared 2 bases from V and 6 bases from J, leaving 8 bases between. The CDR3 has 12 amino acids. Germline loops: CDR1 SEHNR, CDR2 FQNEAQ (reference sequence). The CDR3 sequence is CASSLSGFEQYF. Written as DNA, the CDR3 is TGTGCCAGCAGCTTATCGGGGTTCGAGCAGTACTTC. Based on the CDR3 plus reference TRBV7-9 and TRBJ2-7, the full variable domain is DTGVSQNPRHKITKRGQNVTFRCDPISEHNRLYWYRQTLGQGPEFLTYFQNEAQLEKSRLLSDRFSAERPKGSFSTLEIQRTEQGDSAMYLCASSLSGFEQYFGPGTRLTVT.

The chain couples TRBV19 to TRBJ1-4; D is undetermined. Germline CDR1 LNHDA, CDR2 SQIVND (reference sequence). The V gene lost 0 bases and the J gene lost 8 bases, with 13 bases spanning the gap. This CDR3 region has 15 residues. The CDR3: CASSIDLPSEEKLFF. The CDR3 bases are TGTGCCAGTAGTATAGATCTCCCCTCGGAGGAAAAACTGTTTTTT.

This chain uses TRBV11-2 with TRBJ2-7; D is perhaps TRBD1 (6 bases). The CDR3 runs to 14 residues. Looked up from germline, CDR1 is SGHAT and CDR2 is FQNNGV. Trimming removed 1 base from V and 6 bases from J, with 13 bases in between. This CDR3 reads CASSLGLQGGEQYF. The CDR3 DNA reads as TGTGCCAGCAGCTTAGGGCTGCAAGGGGGCGAGCAGTACTTC.

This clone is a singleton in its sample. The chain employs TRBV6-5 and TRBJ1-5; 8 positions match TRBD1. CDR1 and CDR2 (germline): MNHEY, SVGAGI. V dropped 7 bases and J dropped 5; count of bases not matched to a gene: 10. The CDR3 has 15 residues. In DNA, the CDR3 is TGTGCCAGCATTTCGGGACAGGCTGGCGATCAGCCCCAGCATTTT. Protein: CASISGQAGDQPQHF.

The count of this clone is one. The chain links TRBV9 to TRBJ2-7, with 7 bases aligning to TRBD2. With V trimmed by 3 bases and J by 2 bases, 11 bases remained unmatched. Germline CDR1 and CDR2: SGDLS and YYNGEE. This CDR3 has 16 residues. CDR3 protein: CASSGPPGRLPYEQYF. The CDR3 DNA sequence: TGTGCCAGCAGCGGCCCCCCCGGGAGGCTACCCTACGAGCAGTACTTC.

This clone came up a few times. In nucleotides, the CDR3 is TGTGCCAGCAGTGACCAGGGAGGGACTGAAGCTTTCTTT. This translates into CASSDQGGTEAFF. The chain is built from TRBV2 and TRBJ1-1, with a tentative D call TRBD1 (5 bases). The ends were cut back, 3 bases at V and 5 bases at J, with 10 bases in the middle. Germline V lookup: CDR1 SNHLY, CDR2 FYNNEI. This CDR3 is 13 amino acids long.